The sequence of this T cell receptor (beta chain) was determined in a study of OX40 agonist ivuxolimab in advanced cancers. About the research overall: People in dose escalation had one of these cancers: hepatocellular carcinoma, melanoma, renal cell or head and neck cancer.

Findings and caveats of the study: The mean number of expanded clones was higher in CD8+ T cells than in CD4+.

Only one count was recorded for this clone. What it recognizes is unknown. Sequencing used immunoSEQ multiplex PCR; TCRdb keeps in-frame clones, though not all of them. There are tens of thousands of clones in the sample; 85% to 95% occur only once, and roughly 12% lies in the top ten. Autoimmune disease history or systemic immunosuppression meant exclusion. V was clipped by 4 bases and J by 4 bases, with 8 bases between them. Per the germline V gene, CDR1 is MDHEN and CDR2 is SYDVKM. This CDR3 has 12 residues. The gene calls are TRBV28 and TRBJ2-7; D uncertain. The source material was CD4+ or CD8+ T cells sorted from blood, sampled in a trial of the OX40 agonist ivuxolimab. The sequence derives from an adult with an advanced solid tumor such as melanoma, head and neck, liver or kidney cancer. CDR3 loop: CASSSSYYEQYF. CDR3 nucleotides: TGTGCCAGCAGTTCCAGCTATTACGAGCAGTACTTC.